The rows below give T cell receptor beta chains drawn from one sample of a study of cytomegalovirus exposure and HLA in healthy donors. Sequencing used immunoSEQ multiplex PCR; TCRdb keeps in-frame clones, though not all of them. Seen here are some 91,000 clones, roughly 86% observed once, and the top ten hold approximately 10%. Sample: PBMCs. The receptors shown here come from a man aged 25 to 40 in good health and CMV-seropositive. The CDR3 runs from the conserved cysteine through the conserved F or W.

len,j_gene,v_gene,CDR3aa
14,TRBJ1-5,TRBV10-3,CAIGTHYSNQPQHF
19,TRBJ2-7,TRBV5-1,CASSLGPTGLAGVGYEQYF
18,TRBJ1-1,TRBV7-8,CASSLRGLGQGKNTEAFF
14,TRBJ2-2,TRBV27,CASSLHRDTGELFF
17,TRBJ2-3,TRBV11-1,CASSPILFGTVKDTQYF
13,TRBJ1-2,TRBV11-2,CASSSQPRGGYTF
15,TRBJ1-2,TRBV28,CASSSLGGTNYGYTF
16,TRBJ2-1,TRBV5-1,CASSLLSGRLYNEQFF
14,TRBJ2-7,TRBV11-2,CASSSTGTSYEQYF
14,TRBJ2-5,TRBV6-5,CASRGLAGDGEQYF
13,TRBJ1-5,TRBV19,CANLERGNQPQHF
13,TRBJ1-1,TRBV5-4,CASTSVEGTEAFF
15,TRBJ1-5,TRBV4-1,CASSQSQTGRQPQHF
16,TRBJ2-1,TRBV2,CASQTSGRLSYNEQFF
12,TRBJ2-7,TRBV5-1,CASSLGEVEQYF
14,TRBJ2-7,TRBV15,CATSREGQSYEQYF
14,TRBJ2-3,TRBV7-2,CASSLVIRRDTQYF
14,TRBJ1-3,TRBV7-2,CASSFTGVLNTIYF
14,TRBJ2-1,TRBV28,CASSGPGLENEQFF
17,TRBJ2-2,TRBV5-4,CASSWKTSGRDIGELFF
15,TRBJ2-3,TRBV27,CASSGLAPAADTQYF
16,TRBJ2-1,TRBV27,CASSLSRGHSYNEQFF
15,TRBJ1-3,TRBV4-1,CASSQDGGAGNTIYF
19,TRBJ2-6,TRBV19,CASSIELRGSRSGANVLTF
12,TRBJ2-7,TRBV10-3,CAISEHPKEQYF
17,TRBJ2-6,TRBV27,CASSYTFTGAGANVLTF
15,TRBJ1-5,TRBV28,CASSLLGRVNQPQHF
13,TRBJ2-5,TRBV5-1,CASSLAGGLGQYF
14,TRBJ2-7,TRBV28,CASSLGDRLREQYF
14,TRBJ2-2,TRBV13,CASSRDRHTGELFF
15,TRBJ1-5,TRBV15,CATSREGEANQPQHF
13,TRBJ2-7,TRBV2,CASSGGQARQQYF
12,TRBJ1-1,TRBV28,CASNGGFTEVFF
14,TRBJ1-1,TRBV6-5,CASSYATDNTEAFF
13,TRBJ2-6,TRBV29-1,CSVVGGEANVLTF
12,TRBJ2-2,TRBV7-2,CASSFSAGELFF
14,TRBJ2-3,TRBV13,CASSSDSFGDTQYF
15,TRBJ2-1,TRBV5-1,CASSTSGTDYNEQFF
13,TRBJ2-2,TRBV11-3,CASSSSSTGELFF
16,TRBJ1-2,TRBV6-1,CASSEAHRGADYGYTF
15,TRBJ2-7,TRBV5-1,CASSLASAGKYEQYF
11,TRBJ1-2,TRBV19,CASSMGEAPTF
15,TRBJ2-7,TRBV4-2,CASSQDGEGFYEQYF
14,.,TRBV5-4,CASSTDRVINEQYF
14,TRBJ2-7,TRBV27,CASKEGSSGRVPYF
14,TRBJ1-1,TRBV6-1,CASITGTENTEAFF
15,TRBJ2-3,TRBV10-3,CAISKTSGNTDTQYF
14,TRBJ2-1,TRBV7-2,CASSPLSSYNEQFF
12,TRBJ2-1,TRBV18,CASSPTGYEQFF
17,TRBJ2-1,TRBV28,CASSSSPGQGAYNEQFF
16,TRBJ2-3,TRBV2,CASRSGTSGRRDTQYF
14,TRBJ2-2,TRBV6-6,CASRGGAGTGELFF
11,TRBJ2-7,TRBV10-2,CASSRDYEQYF
13,TRBJ2-5,TRBV7-9,CASRLSYQETQYF
16,TRBJ1-2,TRBV4-2,CASSFSSSVGDYGYTF